Listed below are T cell receptor beta chains from one sample, sequenced in a study of Tregs in tolerant kidney transplant recipients. Libraries were prepared by immunoSEQ multiplex PCR; TCRdb keeps only in-frame clonotypes and omits some of them. This sample has about 240,000 clones, with about 80% found just once. The sequencing sample was made of CD4+ T cells from blood. The receptor source for this set is a human donor in good health. Both conserved end residues are part of each CDR3. The D gene is left open where the match is weak. Part of the rows lack a size; the others show once, few, many or a class for expanded clones.

d_call j_call clone_size v_call cdr3_nt cdr3_aa
TRBD1 TRBJ2-5 . TRBV11-3 TGTGCCAGCAGCTCGGGGACAGCAACTCAAGAGACCCAGTACTTC CASSSGTATQETQYF
. TRBJ2-1 . TRBV6-1 TGTGCCAGCACGGGGCAGGCGTACAATGAGCAGTTCTTC CASTGQAYNEQFF
. TRBJ2-7 . TRBV18 TGTGCCAGCTCACCACCAGGGATCCACGAGCAGTACTTC CASSPPGIHEQYF
. TRBJ1-5 . TRBV19 TGTGCCAGTACTAGACAGGACTATCAGCCCCAGCATTTT CASTRQDYQPQHF
. TRBJ1-2 . TRBV6-5 TGTGCCAGCAGTTACTCGGAGGCCTATGGCTACACCTTC CASSYSEAYGYTF
. TRBJ1-2 few TRBV10-2 TGCGCCAGCAGTGAAAGGGGCCACTATGGCTACACCTTC CASSERGHYGYTF
. TRBJ1-3 . TRBV29-1 TGCAGCGTTGGCGGGAGCTCTGGAAACACCATATATTTT CSVGGSSGNTIYF
. TRBJ2-2 . TRBV2 TGTGCCAGCCGTGCAAATTCCGCGAACACCGGGGAGCTGTTTTTT CASRANSANTGELFF
TRBD2 TRBJ2-3 . TRBV5-1 TGCGCCAGCAGCTTGGGACTAGCGGGAGCAGATACGCAGTATTTT CASSLGLAGADTQYF
TRBD1 TRBJ1-6 . TRBV30 TGTGCCTGGAGTGTAGGGACAGTAAATTCACCCCTCCACTTT CAWSVGTVNSPLHF
TRBD1 TRBJ1-1 . TRBV5-1 TGCGCCAGCAGCTTTACTGGGACAGGGGATGCTTTCTTT CASSFTGTGDAFF
TRBD2 TRBJ2-7 . TRBV7-9 TGTGCCAGCAGCGGATTAGCGGGAGGGCGGTACGAGCAGTACTTC CASSGLAGGRYEQYF
. TRBJ1-6 . TRBV19 TGTGCCAGTAGTATAGTGCCCTATAATTCACCCCTCCACTTT CASSIVPYNSPLHF
. TRBJ1-1 once TRBV7-6 TGTGCCAGCAGCCTCAGAGGACTTGCGAACACTGAAGCTTTCTTT CASSLRGLANTEAFF
. TRBJ2-3 . TRBV11-3 TGTGCCAGCAGCTCAGGGCGGATTTATCAGACAGATACGCAGTATTTT CASSSGRIYQTDTQYF
TRBD2 TRBJ2-5 . TRBV5-1 TGCGCCAGCAGCTTGTTTCTAGCGGGGGAAGAGACCCAGTACTTC CASSLFLAGEETQYF
. TRBJ2-3 . TRBV28 TGTGCCAGCAGTAGCTGGGGCCGAGGGAGCACAGATACGCAGTATTTT CASSSWGRGSTDTQYF
TRBD1 TRBJ1-1 . TRBV5-5 TGTGCCAGCAGCTTCATACAGGGGCGGGGACTCACTGAAGCTTTCTTT CASSFIQGRGLTEAFF
. TRBJ2-5 . TRBV25-1 TGTGCCAGCAGTGGTTTGGGGGGGCGCCGAGGAGAGACCCAGTACTTC CASSGLGGRRGETQYF
. TRBJ2-1 . TRBV7-5 TGTGTCAGAAGCTTAGCGGGGTTCAATGAGCAGTTCTTC CVRSLAGFNEQFF
. TRBJ2-2 . TRBV18 TGTGCCAGCTCTCCCCAATACACCGGGGAGCTGTTTTTT CASSPQYTGELFF
. TRBJ2-3 . TRBV4-1 TGCGCCAGCAGCCAAGATAAGACCCTACTAGCTGCAGATACGCAGTATTTT CASSQDKTLLAADTQYF
. TRBJ1-3 . TRBV4-1 TGCGCCAGCAGCCATCCCGCCCGTCAAACTCGAAACACCATATATTTT CASSHPARQTRNTIYF
. TRBJ2-2 once TRBV7-8 TGTGCCAGCAGCTCGGCGAGGGCAACGAACACCGGGGAGCTGTTTTTT CASSSARATNTGELFF
. TRBJ1-1 . TRBV19 TGTGCCAGCAAGGACCGACACCCCGGTTCCACTGAAGCTTTCTTT CASKDRHPGSTEAFF
. TRBJ1-3 . TRBV19 TGTGCCAGTAGTTGGTCGATCTCTGGAAACACCATATATTTT CASSWSISGNTIYF
. TRBJ2-7 few TRBV27 TGTGCCAGCAGTTTATCGATCAGGAGCTCCTACGAGCAGTACTTC CASSLSIRSSYEQYF
TRBD2 TRBJ2-1 . TRBV5-1 TGCGCCAGCAGCAAACTAGCGGGAGCGAAAAATGAGCAGTTCTTC CASSKLAGAKNEQFF
. TRBJ2-5 once TRBV6-6 TGTGCCACTTTAGAACCTGAGGGGGGCAGGGAGACCCAGTACTTC CATLEPEGGRETQYF
. TRBJ2-3 . TRBV4-2 TGTGCCAGCAGCCACGAACCTGGACACTCCGATACGCAGTATTTT CASSHEPGHSDTQYF
TRBD2 TRBJ2-3 . TRBV4-1 TGCGCCAGCAGCCAAGATGAAGCGGGAGCAAGACATACGCAGTATTTT CASSQDEAGARHTQYF
TRBD1 TRBJ1-4 . TRBV6-1 TGTGCCAGCAGTGCGGGGACAGTGGTCTGGACAGATGAAAAACTGTTTTTT CASSAGTVVWTDEKLFF
. TRBJ1-5 . TRBV5-1 TGCGCCAGCAGCTTGGAGGCAGGGCTACAGCCCCAGCATTTT CASSLEAGLQPQHF
. TRBJ2-1 . TRBV2 TGTGCCAGCAGTGAACTGGGGGCCTACAATGAGCAGTTCTTC CASSELGAYNEQFF